Presented here are 26 T cell receptor beta chains from one specimen sequenced in a study of T cell repertoires in cytomegalovirus infection. MiXCR, run by TCRdb on the reads, gives a single entry per CDR3 protein. This sample has some 38,000 distinct CDR3 sequences, with approximately 52% found just once. Their specific antigens are unknown. The starting material was CD8+ T cells from cultured PBMCs, obtained from culture after CMV antigen stimulation. These receptors all come from a human donor in good health (CMV status not recorded). Some clones in this sample may be carry-over from other donors' samples.

In its sample, this clonotype was seen a few times. V usage is TRBV11-2 and J usage is TRBJ1-6; D not certain. Trimming removed 1 base from V and 3 bases from J, with 4 bases in between. The CDR3 has 14 amino acids. Germline V gives CDR1 SGHAT, CDR2 FQNNGV. Here the CDR3 reads CASSLAGYNSPLHF. The CDR3 region has the DNA TGTGCCAGCAGCTTAGCGGGCTATAATTCACCCCTCCACTTT.

The chain links TRBV2 to TRBJ2-7; a possible D gene is TRBD1 (6 bases). The CDR3 runs 12 residues. V was clipped by 2 bases and J by 5 bases, with 7 bases between them. Germline CDR1 and CDR2: SNHLY and FYNNEI. The CDR3: CASSEPGDEQYF. Here the CDR3 DNA reads TGTGCCAGCAGTGAACCAGGGGACGAGCAGTACTTC.

The V call is TRBV10-3, the J call TRBJ2-7; perhaps TRBD2 as D (5 bases). The V and J ends lost 1 base and 3 bases respectively, with 13 bases between them. The CDR3 is 15 residues long. Germline CDR1 reads ENHRY; CDR2 reads SYGVKD. CDR3 nucleotide sequence: TGTGCCATCAGTGAGTATTCTAGCCTGCACTACGAGCAGTACTTC. It yields the protein CAISEYSSLHYEQYF.

This clonotype was seen a handful of times. The CDR3 spells CASSLAGALYEQYF. For the CDR3, the DNA is TGTGCCAGCAGCTTAGCGGGGGCCTTATACGAGCAGTACTTC. This chain connects TRBV7-4 to TRBJ2-7, with D possibly matching TRBD1 (6 bases). This CDR3 is 14 amino acids long. Germline lookup yields CDR1 SGHVT and CDR2 SQSDAQ. V dropped 0 bases and J dropped 4 bases, with 10 bases sitting between them.

This rearrangement joins TRBV7-6 to TRBJ2-1; 13 nucleotides align to TRBD2. V dropped 5 bases and J dropped 6; count of bases not matched to a gene: 4. The CDR3 consists of 15 residues. Per the germline V gene, CDR1 is SGHVS and CDR2 is FNYEAQ. As DNA, the CDR3 is TGTGCCAGCAGCCCCAGGACTAGCGGGAGCAATGAGCAGTTCTTC. As protein: CASSPRTSGSNEQFF.

This clonotype was counted between two and nine times. This sequence joins TRBV7-8 and TRBJ2-5; 15 positions match TRBD2. The germline V gene has CDR1 SGHVS and CDR2 FQNEAQ. CDR3 length: 14 amino acids. With 5 bases clipped from V and 14 bases from J, the junction kept 9 bases outside the gene matches. The CDR3 nucleotides are TGTGCCAGCAGCGGGTTGGGACTAGCGGGGGGCACATACTTC. The encoded protein is CASSGLGLAGGTYF. Based on the CDR3 plus reference TRBV7-8 and TRBJ2-5, the full variable domain is GAGVSQSPRYKVAKRGQDVALRCDPISGHVSLFWYQQALGQGPEFLTYFQNEAQLDKSGLPSDRFFAERPEGSVSTLKIQRTQQEDSAVYLCASSGLGLAGGTYFGPGTRLLVL.

Regarding this clonotype: Compared with germline, one end of the junction differs, possibly owing to a read error. The chain is built from TRBV13 and TRBJ1-5, with a weak D call TRBD1 (6 bases). CDR1 and CDR2 (germline): PRHDT, FYEKMQ (reference sequence). The CDR3 runs to 14 residues. CDR3 nucleotide sequence: TGTGCCAGCAGTTTAGGGGGGGCCAATCAGCCCCAGCATTTT. Translated: CASSLGGANQPQHF.

The rearrangement joins TRBV6-4 to TRBJ2-1; TRBD1 matches 8 bases. The germline V gene has CDR1 MRHNA and CDR2 SNTAGT. Trimming at V came to 5 bases and at J to 5 bases, leaving 5 bases not matched to a gene. CDR3 length: 14 residues. The CDR3 DNA reads as TGTGCCAGCAGTCTCTGGACAGGGAACAATGAGCAGTTCTTC. It specifies CASSLWTGNNEQFF.

This clonotype was seen a few times. This rearrangement joins TRBV9 to TRBJ1-2; no firm D call. This CDR3 has 14 residues. The germline V and J ends were trimmed by 3 bases and 8 bases, with 17 bases remaining between them. The V gene's germline CDR1 is SGDLS and CDR2 YYNGEE. Here the CDR3 reads CASSGPGASNGYTF. The CDR3 DNA reads as TGTGCCAGCAGCGGTCCGGGAGCTTCTAACGGCTACACCTTC.

The V call is TRBV27, the J call TRBJ2-1, with 12 bases lining up with TRBD2. The ends lost 8 bases at V and 6 bases at J; junction bases unmatched: 5. The V gene's germline CDR1 is MNHEY and CDR2 SMNVEV (reference sequence). CDR3 size: 14 residues. The DNA of the CDR3 is TGTGCCAGCTGCCCGGGACTAGCGGGCAATGAGCAGTTCTTC. Its protein is CASCPGLAGNEQFF.

Many counts were recorded for this clonotype. The chain joins TRBV20-1 to TRBJ2-1, with TRBD2 matching over 8 bases. V shed 3 bases, J shed 7 bases, and the junction held 17 bases outside the gene matches. Germline V lookup: CDR1 DFQATT, CDR2 SNEGSKA (reference sequence). The CDR3 is 17 amino acids. The CDR3 DNA follows: TGCAGTGCTAGCGGGAGGGCCGTCGTCGTATCCCTGAATGAGCAGTTCTTC. Protein product: CSASGRAVVVSLNEQFF.

The rearrangement links TRBV14 to TRBJ2-7; the D gene is possibly TRBD1 (6 bases). This CDR3 spans 13 amino acids. V was shortened by 1 base and J by 6 bases, with 10 bases between the two germline ends. Per the germline V gene, CDR1 is SGHDN and CDR2 is FVKESK. The CDR3 coding sequence is TGTGCCAGCAGCCAAGTACAGGGAGCCGAGCAGTACTTC. Its translation is CASSQVQGAEQYF.

This clonotype was seen only a few times. The chain joins TRBV28 to TRBJ2-6; perhaps TRBD1 as D (6 bases). Looked up from germline, CDR1 is MDHEN and CDR2 is SYDVKM. The ends were cut back, 2 bases at V and 0 bases at J, with 8 bases in the middle. CDR3 length: 16 residues. CDR3 sequence reads: CASSLGQFSGANVLTF. The CDR3 DNA follows: TGTGCCAGCAGTTTAGGACAGTTCTCTGGGGCCAACGTCCTGACTTTC.

The chain is built from TRBV5-1 and TRBJ2-1, with D tentatively TRBD1 (5 bases). There are 12 residues in the CDR3. Trimming took off 4 bases at V and 6 bases at J, with 8 bases between the two ends. From germline, CDR1 is SGHRS and CDR2 YFSETQ. The CDR3 reads CASSRTTNEQFF. The CDR3 DNA follows: TGCGCCAGCAGCCGGACAACCAATGAGCAGTTCTTC.

The chain links TRBV5-6 to TRBJ2-7; 13 bases are a match to TRBD2. V lost 4 bases and J lost 6; bases outside the gene matches: 4. The CDR3 contains 14 residues. The germline gives CDR1 SGHDT, CDR2 YYEEEE. CDR3 loop: CASSRGTSGVEQYF. CDR3 DNA sequence: TGTGCCAGCAGCCGCGGGACTAGCGGGGTCGAGCAGTACTTC.

This clonotype was seen more than once but under ten times. The chain is built from TRBV7-9 and TRBJ2-1; TRBD2 agrees at 13 bases. Germline assignment: CDR1 SEHNR and CDR2 FQNEAQ (reference sequence). V lost 5 bases and J lost 5; bases outside the gene matches: 3. The CDR3 totals 15 residues. The CDR3 here is CASSPGTSGDNEQFF. The CDR3 DNA follows: TGTGCCAGCAGCCCAGGGACTAGCGGGGACAATGAGCAGTTCTTC.

CDR3 coding DNA: TGCGCCAGCAGCCGACAAACCGGAGTAGAGCAGTACTTC. It translates to CASSRQTGVEQYF. This chain uses TRBV4-1 with TRBJ2-7; D call uncertain. Germline CDR1 and CDR2: MGHRA and YSYEKL. The CDR3 length is 13 residues. V shed 4 bases and J shed 7 bases, with 14 bases lying between them.

The rearrangement uses TRBV7-4 and TRBJ2-2; D is undetermined. The CDR3 totals 13 residues. Looked up from germline, CDR1 is SGHVT and CDR2 is SQSDAQ. Trimming stripped 2 bases from V and 2 bases from J, with 3 bases between. The CDR3 bases are TGTGCCAGCAGCTTACTTAACACCGGGGAGCTGTTTTTT. This sequence encodes CASSLLNTGELFF.

This clonotype appeared many times. V and J are TRBV12-3 or TRBV12-4 and TRBJ2-3; 10 nucleotides agree with TRBD2. The CDR3 consists of 16 residues. The ends lost 0 bases at V and 8 bases at J; junction bases unmatched: 8. The CDR3, as DNA: TGTGCCAGCAGTTTAGCGCTACTAGCGGGGTCGGGTACGCAGTATTTT. Its translation is CASSLALLAGSGTQYF.

The CDR3 spells CASSYGTGGSQPQHF. In DNA form, the CDR3 reads TGTGCCAGCAGCTACGGGACAGGGGGCAGTCAGCCCCAGCATTTT. The V gene is TRBV6-1, the J gene TRBJ1-5; 12 bases agree with TRBD1. J was trimmed by 6 bases and V by 6 bases; bases with no gene match: 6. The CDR3 runs 15 residues. The germline V gene has CDR1 MNHNS and CDR2 SASEGT.

This clonotype was counted only a few times. The V and J genes are TRBV15 and TRBJ2-1; TRBD2 aligns across 16 bases. Germline V CDR1 and CDR2: LNHNV, YYDKDF (reference sequence). CDR3 length: 17 residues. The J segment lost 4 bases and the V segment lost 2 bases, leaving 2 bases of the junction unmatched. The DNA for the CDR3 is TGTGCCACCAGCAGAACGGGACTAGCGGGGGGGTACAATGAGCAGTTCTTC. Translating it yields CATSRTGLAGGYNEQFF.

This sequence joins TRBV7-8 and TRBJ2-5; 12 bases match TRBD2. This CDR3 region has 17 residues. V was clipped by 3 bases and J by 1 base; unmatched bases: 6. The germline V gene has CDR1 SGHVS and CDR2 FQNEAQ. CDR3 sequence (DNA): TGTGCCAGCAGCTTCGCCACTAGCGGGAGGCCCCAAGAGACCCAGTACTTC. Residues: CASSFATSGRPQETQYF.

The chain couples TRBV27 to TRBJ1-1; D may be TRBD1 (6 bases). The ends were cut back, 4 bases at V and 1 base at J, with 16 bases in the middle. Per germline, CDR1 MNHEY and CDR2 SMNVEV (reference sequence). This CDR3 region has 16 residues. The CDR3, as DNA: TGTGCCAGCAGTTCGAGAACCGGGACAACGAACACTGAAGCTTTCTTT. This encodes CASSSRTGTTNTEAFF.

This chain joins TRBV12-3 or TRBV12-4 and TRBJ2-7; D uncertain. The V and J ends lost 4 bases and 4 bases respectively, with 8 bases between them. The CDR3 has 12 amino acids. The CDR3 DNA reads TGTGCCAGCAGTTCGCTGGGGTACGAGCAGTACTTC. Translation: CASSSLGYEQYF.

V usage is TRBV27 and J usage is TRBJ1-6; D is ambiguous. Trimming stripped 8 bases from V and 0 bases from J, with 17 bases between. The length of the CDR3 is 17 residues. Germline V gene data show CDR1 as MNHEY and CDR2 as SMNVEV (reference sequence). The CDR3 region is CASAVDPRNSYNSPLHF. CDR3 nucleotide sequence: TGTGCCAGCGCGGTGGACCCCCGAAACTCCTATAATTCACCCCTCCACTTT.

In this sample, this clonotype turned up a few times. The chain couples TRBV7-6 to TRBJ1-6; 7 bases match TRBD1. The germline gives CDR1 SGHVS, CDR2 FNYEAQ. V lost 5 bases, J lost 5 bases, and 6 bases stayed unmatched. This CDR3 has 15 amino acids. The CDR3 loop reads CASSPRDSDNSPLHF. In DNA, the CDR3 is TGTGCCAGCAGCCCCCGGGACAGCGATAATTCACCCCTCCACTTT.